This T cell receptor (beta chain) was recovered during a study of shared clonotypes between healthy human individuals. V dropped 0 bases and J dropped 6 bases, with 14 bases sitting between them. Germline lookup yields CDR1 MGHRA and CDR2 YSYEKL. The CDR3 totals 15 residues. As concerns this clone: A much more abundant neighbour one base away suggests this may be a read error.

Some clones are missing from TCRdb's copy, which holds only in-frame ones; the method was immunoSEQ multiplex PCR. The sample carries about half a million clones, approximately 78% recorded once. The V gene is TRBV4-1, the J gene TRBJ1-1; D not certain. The receptor was derived from a woman between 40 and 50 years old in good health. Some clones in this sample may be carry-over from other donors' samples. The sample consisted of PBMCs. Here the CDR3 reads CASSQEPFDAAEAFF. For the CDR3, the DNA is TGCGCCAGCAGCCAAGAACCTTTTGATGCCGCTGAAGCTTTCTTT.